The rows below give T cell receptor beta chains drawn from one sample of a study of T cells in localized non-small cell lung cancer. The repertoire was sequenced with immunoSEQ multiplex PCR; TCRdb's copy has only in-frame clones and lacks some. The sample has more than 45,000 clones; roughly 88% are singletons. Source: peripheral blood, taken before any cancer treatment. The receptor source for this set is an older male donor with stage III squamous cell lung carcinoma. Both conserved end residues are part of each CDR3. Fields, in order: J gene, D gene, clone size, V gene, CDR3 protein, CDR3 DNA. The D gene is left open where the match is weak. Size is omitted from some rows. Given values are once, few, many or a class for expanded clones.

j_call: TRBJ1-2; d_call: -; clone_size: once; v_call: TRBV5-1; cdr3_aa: CASSLEQGKAYGYTF; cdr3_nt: TGCGCCAGCAGCTTGGAGCAGGGTAAGGCCTATGGCTACACCTTC
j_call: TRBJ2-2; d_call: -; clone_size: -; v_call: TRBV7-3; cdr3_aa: CASRMGVNTGELFF; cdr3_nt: TGTGCCAGCAGAATGGGGGTAAACACCGGGGAGCTGTTTTTT
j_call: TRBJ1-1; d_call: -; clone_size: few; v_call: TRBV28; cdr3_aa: CASSLQNTEAFF; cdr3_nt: TGTGCCAGCAGTTTGCAGAACACTGAAGCTTTCTTT
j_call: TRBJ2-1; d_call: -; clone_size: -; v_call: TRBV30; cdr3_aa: CAWSVRYNEQFF; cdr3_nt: TGTGCCTGGAGTGTACGTTACAATGAGCAGTTCTTC
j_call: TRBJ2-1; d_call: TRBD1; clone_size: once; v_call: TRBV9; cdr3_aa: CASSVASGQLNEQFF; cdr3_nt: TGTGCCAGCAGCGTAGCTTCGGGACAGTTGAATGAGCAGTTCTTC
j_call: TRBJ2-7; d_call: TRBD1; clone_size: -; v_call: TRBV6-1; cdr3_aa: CASERTGSYEQYF; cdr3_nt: TGTGCCAGCGAACGGACAGGGTCTTACGAGCAGTACTTC
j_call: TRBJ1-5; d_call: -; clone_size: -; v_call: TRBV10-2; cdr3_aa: CASSESQGMGNQPQHF; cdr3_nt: TGCGCCAGCAGTGAGTCTCAGGGGATGGGCAATCAGCCCCAGCATTTT
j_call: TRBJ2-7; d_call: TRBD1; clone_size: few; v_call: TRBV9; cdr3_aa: CASSPTLDPGQGLYEQYF; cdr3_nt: TGTGCCAGCAGCCCGACCTTGGACCCGGGACAGGGGTTATACGAGCAGTACTTC
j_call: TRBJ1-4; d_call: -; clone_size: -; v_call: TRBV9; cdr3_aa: CASSSSLSEKLFF; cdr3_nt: TGTGCCAGCAGCTCCTCTTTGAGTGAAAAACTGTTTTTT
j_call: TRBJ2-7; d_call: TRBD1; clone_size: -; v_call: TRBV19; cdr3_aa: CASSKLLTGDEQYF; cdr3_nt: TGTGCCAGTAGTAAGTTATTGACAGGGGACGAGCAGTACTTC
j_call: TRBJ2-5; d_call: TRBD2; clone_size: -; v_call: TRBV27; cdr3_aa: CASSFLSAGVSETQYF; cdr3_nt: TGTGCCAGCAGTTTTCTCTCTGCGGGAGTTTCTGAGACCCAGTACTTC
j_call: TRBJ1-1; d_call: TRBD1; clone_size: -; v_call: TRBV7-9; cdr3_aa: CASSKQGDGTEAFF; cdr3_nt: TGTGCCAGCAGCAAACAGGGGGACGGAACTGAAGCTTTCTTT
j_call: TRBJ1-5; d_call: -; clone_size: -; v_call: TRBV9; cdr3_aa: CASSVVGHHNQPQHF; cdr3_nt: TGTGCCAGCAGCGTAGTCGGACACCACAATCAGCCCCAGCATTTT
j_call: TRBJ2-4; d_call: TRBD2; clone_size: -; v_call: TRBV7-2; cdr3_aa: CASGAGVRNIQYF; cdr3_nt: TGTGCAAGCGGGGCGGGGGTACGAAACATTCAGTACTTC
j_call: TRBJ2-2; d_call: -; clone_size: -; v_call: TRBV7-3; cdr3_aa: CASSPSAVTGELFF; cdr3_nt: TGTGCCAGCAGCCCCTCGGCAGTCACCGGGGAGCTGTTTTTT
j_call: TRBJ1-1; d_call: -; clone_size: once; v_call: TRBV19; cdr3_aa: CASTPPWGGLGAFF; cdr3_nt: TGTGCCAGTACCCCCCCGTGGGGTGGTTTAGGAGCTTTCTTT
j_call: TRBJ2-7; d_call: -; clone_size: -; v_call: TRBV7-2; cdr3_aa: CASSLASGNYEQYF; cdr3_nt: TGTGCCAGCAGCTTAGCGTCGGGGAACTACGAGCAGTACTTC
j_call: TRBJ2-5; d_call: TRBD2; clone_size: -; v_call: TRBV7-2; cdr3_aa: CASSFGGEETQYF; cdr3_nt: TGTGCCAGCAGCTTCGGGGGGGAAGAGACCCAGTACTTC
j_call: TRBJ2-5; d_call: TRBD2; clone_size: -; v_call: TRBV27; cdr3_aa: CASSRLAGGQETQYF; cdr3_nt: TGTGCCAGCAGTCGACTAGCGGGAGGCCAAGAGACCCAGTACTTC
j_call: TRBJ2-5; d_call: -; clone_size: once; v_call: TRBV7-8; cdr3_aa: CASSSIPTWRARETQYF; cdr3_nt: TGTGCCAGCAGCTCTATTCCAACGTGGAGGGCGAGGGAGACCCAGTACTTC
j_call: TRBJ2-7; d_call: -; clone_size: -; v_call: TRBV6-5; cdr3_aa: CASSRDGAIYEQYF; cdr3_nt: TGTGCCAGCAGTCGGGACGGAGCCATCTACGAGCAGTACTTC
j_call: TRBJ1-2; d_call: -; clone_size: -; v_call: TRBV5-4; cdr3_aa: CASSLGGQRRTGYGYTF; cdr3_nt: TGTGCCAGCAGCTTGGGTGGGCAGAGAAGGACTGGATATGGCTACACCTTC
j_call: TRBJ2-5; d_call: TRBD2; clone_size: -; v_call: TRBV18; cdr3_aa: CASSPPGLAGGPLQETQYF; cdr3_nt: TGTGCCAGCTCACCACCGGGCCTAGCGGGGGGGCCGTTACAAGAGACCCAGTACTTC
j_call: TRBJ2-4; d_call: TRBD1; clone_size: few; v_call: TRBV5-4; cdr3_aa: CASSLGQGSGKNIQYF; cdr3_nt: TGTGCCAGCAGCTTGGGACAGGGCTCGGGCAAAAACATTCAGTACTTC
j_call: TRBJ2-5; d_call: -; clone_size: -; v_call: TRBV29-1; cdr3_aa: CSVQGETQYF; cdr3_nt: TGCAGCGTTCAGGGAGAGACCCAGTACTTC
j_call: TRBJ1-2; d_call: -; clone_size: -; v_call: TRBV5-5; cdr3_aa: CASSLERGYTF; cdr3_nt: TGTGCCAGCAGCTTGGAGCGGGGCTACACCTTC
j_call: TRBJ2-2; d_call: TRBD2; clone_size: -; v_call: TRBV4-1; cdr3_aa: CASSQGRLAGVNTGELFF; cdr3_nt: TGCGCCAGCAGCCAAGGTCGGCTAGCGGGGGTTAACACCGGGGAGCTGTTTTTT
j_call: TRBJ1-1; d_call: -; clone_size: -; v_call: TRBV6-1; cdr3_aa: CASSEWQLNTEAFF; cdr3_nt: TGTGCCAGCAGTGAATGGCAGCTGAACACTGAAGCTTTCTTT
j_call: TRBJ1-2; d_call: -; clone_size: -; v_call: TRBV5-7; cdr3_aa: CASSGDGEPDGYTF; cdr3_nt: TGTGCCAGCAGCGGGGACGGAGAACCCGATGGCTACACCTTC
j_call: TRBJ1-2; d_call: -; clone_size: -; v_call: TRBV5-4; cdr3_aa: CASSPGTRSGYTF; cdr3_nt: TGTGCCAGCAGCCCCGGGACTAGGTCTGGCTACACCTTC
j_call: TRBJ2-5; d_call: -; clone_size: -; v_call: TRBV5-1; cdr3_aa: CASSLLGDTTQETQYF; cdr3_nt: TGCGCCAGCAGCTTGTTGGGGGACACAACACAAGAGACCCAGTACTTC
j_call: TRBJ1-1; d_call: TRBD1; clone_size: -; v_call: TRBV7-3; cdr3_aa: CASSLTDRGEAFF; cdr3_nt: TGTGCCAGCAGCTTGACGGACAGGGGGGAAGCTTTCTTT
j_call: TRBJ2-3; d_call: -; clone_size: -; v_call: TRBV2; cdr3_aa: CASNRPGEGDTQYF; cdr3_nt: TGTGCCAGCAATCGTCCGGGAGAGGGTGATACGCAGTATTTT
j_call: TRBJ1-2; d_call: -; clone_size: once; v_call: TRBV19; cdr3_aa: CASRGMRDQLNYGYTF; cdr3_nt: TGTGCCAGTAGGGGAATGCGGGATCAACTTAACTATGGCTACACCTTC
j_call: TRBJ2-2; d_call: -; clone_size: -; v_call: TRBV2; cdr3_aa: CASRQGLYTGELFF; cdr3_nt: TGTGCCAGCAGGCAAGGACTGTACACCGGGGAGCTGTTTTTT
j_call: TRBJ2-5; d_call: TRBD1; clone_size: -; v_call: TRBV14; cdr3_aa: CASSHRARGRAETQYF; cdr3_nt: TGTGCCAGCAGCCACCGGGCCAGGGGGCGAGCGGAGACCCAGTACTTC
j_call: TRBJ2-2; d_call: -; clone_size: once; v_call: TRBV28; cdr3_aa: CASSLLGALGTGELFF; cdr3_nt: TGTGCCAGCAGTTTATTGGGCGCATTGGGCACCGGGGAGCTGTTTTTT